The next 32 T cell receptor beta chains were all read from a single sample in a study of follicular helper T cells after annual influenza vaccination. The method was immunoSEQ multiplex PCR; TCRdb's version includes in-frame clones alone and lacks a portion of them. This repertoire shows around 7,300 clones, 82% found once; its top ten account for about 1.4%. Time point described: 2015-2016 season, 7 days after influenza vaccination. This specimen consisted of CXCR5- memory CD4+ T cells sorted from blood, obtained 7 days after influenza vaccination. The origin of the receptors is an adult who received the influenza vaccine.

The chain joins TRBV27 to TRBJ1-1; TRBD1 agrees at 8 bases. J was trimmed by 7 bases and V by 2 bases; bases with no gene match: 12. The CDR3 loop spans 16 amino acids. The germline V gene has CDR1 MNHEY and CDR2 SMNVEV (reference sequence). The DNA of the CDR3 is TGTGCCAGCAGTTTAATAGGGACAGGAGGAGGTGGTGAAGCTTTCTTT. Protein: CASSLIGTGGGGEAFF.

This clone was observed a single time. The chain recombines TRBV7-2 with TRBJ2-3, with D unresolved. Trimming removed 5 bases at V and 4 bases at J, with 10 bases between. CDR3 length: 13 amino acids. The germline CDR1 and CDR2 sequences are SGHTA and FQGNSA. The CDR3 DNA sequence: TGTGCCAGCAGCGTTTATGTCGCAGATACGCAGTATTTT. Protein product: CASSVYVADTQYF.

The chain joins TRBV6-6 to TRBJ1-6; the D is unclear. There are 14 residues in the CDR3. V dropped 8 bases and J dropped 7 bases, with 15 bases sitting between them. From germline, CDR1 is MNHNY and CDR2 SVGAGI (reference sequence). The DNA for the CDR3 is TGTGCCAGCTCCCTTGAGACACCGAATTCACCCCTCCACTTT. Amino acids: CASSLETPNSPLHF.

The chain carries TRBV15 and TRBJ2-3; D is perhaps TRBD2 (6 bases). Trimming pared 0 bases from V and 5 bases from J, leaving 15 bases between. Germline values: CDR1 LNHNV, CDR2 YYDKDF (reference sequence). The CDR3 has 16 residues. For the CDR3, the DNA is TGTGCCACCAGCAGAGATAGGAGGGGCCGGGTAGATACGCAGTATTTT. Protein: CATSRDRRGRVDTQYF. The full variable domain, its missing parts supplied by reference TRBV15 and TRBJ2-3, is DAMVIQNPRYQVTQFGKPVTLSCSQTLNHNVMYWYQQKSSQAPKLLFHYYDKDFNNEADTPDNFQSRRPNTSFCFLDIRSPGLGDTAMYLCATSRDRRGRVDTQYFGPGTRLTVL.

The V and J genes are TRBV18 and TRBJ1-4; no firm D call. V was shortened by 6 bases and J by 2 bases, with 10 bases between the two germline ends. CDR1 is KGHSH, CDR2 LQKENI, per germline. The CDR3 extends over 14 amino acids. CDR3 in DNA: TGTGCCAGCTCGACGGGTGGCACTAATGAAAAACTGTTTTTT. It specifies CASSTGGTNEKLFF.

The J gene is TRBJ2-2, the V gene TRBV18, with 8 bases fitting TRBD2. Germline trimming cut 1 base from V and 4 bases from J; bases unmatched to any gene: 11. Germline loops: CDR1 KGHSH, CDR2 LQKENI. This CDR3 is 18 amino acids long. The CDR3 reads CASSPLFNQRGFTGELFF. The CDR3 region has the DNA TGTGCCAGCTCACCACTCTTCAATCAGCGGGGGTTCACCGGGGAGCTGTTTTTT.

The V call is TRBV5-1, the J call TRBJ2-1, with a possible D match to TRBD2 (7 bases). CDR3 length: 15 amino acids. The germline CDR1 and CDR2 sequences are SGHRS and YFSETQ. Trimming took off 4 bases at V and 0 bases at J, with 11 bases between the two ends. CDR3 nucleotide sequence: TGCGCCAGCAGCGGGAGGGGGAGCTCCTACAATGAGCAGTTCTTC. It codes for CASSGRGSSYNEQFF.

The rearrangement links TRBV13 to TRBJ2-7; the match to TRBD2 covers 8 bases. CDR1 and CDR2 from the germline V gene are PRHDT and FYEKMQ (reference sequence). V gave up 5 bases and J gave up 0 bases; unmatched junction bases: 15. The CDR3 spans 18 residues. For the CDR3, the DNA is TGTGCCAGCAGCCCCAGCCCTGGACTAGCTGAAGGCTCCTACGAGCAGTACTTC. Amino acids: CASSPSPGLAEGSYEQYF.

The V gene is TRBV12-5, the J gene TRBJ1-4, with 9 bases fitting TRBD1. The CDR3 is made up of 17 amino acids. The germline CDR1 and CDR2 sequences are LGHNT and FRNRAP. Trimming removed 10 bases from V and 9 bases from J; junction bases left unmatched: 21. CDR3 sequence reads: CATLKRDRAMRCQKLFF. CDR3 nucleotide sequence: TGTGCTACCTTGAAGCGGGACAGGGCGATGAGGTGTCAAAAACTGTTTTTT.

The gene calls are TRBV28 and TRBJ2-5; the match to TRBD1 covers 9 bases. With 1 base clipped from V and 1 base from J, the junction kept 4 bases outside the gene matches. The CDR3 spans 16 residues. CDR1 and CDR2 from the germline V gene are MDHEN and SYDVKM. The CDR3 loop reads CASSLFGQGTQETQYF. The CDR3 DNA follows: TGTGCCAGCAGTTTATTTGGACAGGGGACCCAAGAGACCCAGTACTTC.

This chain connects TRBV30 to TRBJ1-1, with 12 bases that match TRBD1. CDR1 is GTSNPN, CDR2 SVGIG, per germline (reference sequence). This CDR3 has 16 amino acids. With 4 bases clipped from V and 4 bases from J, the junction kept 10 bases outside the gene matches. CDR3 bases: TGTGCCTGGAATCGGGGACAGGGGGCAGGAGGCACTGAAGCTTTCTTT. Encoded protein: CAWNRGQGAGGTEAFF.

The chain is built from TRBV6-6 and TRBJ2-5, with TRBD1 identical over 7 bases. V lost 7 bases and J lost 5; bases outside the gene matches: 7. Germline values: CDR1 MNHNY, CDR2 SVGAGI (reference sequence). This CDR3 contains 13 residues. For the CDR3, the DNA is TGTGCCAGCACCCACAGGGGACAGGAGACCCAGTACTTC. As protein: CASTHRGQETQYF.

CDR3 region: CASSLSAPGNEQFF. The CDR3 region has the DNA TGTGCCAGCAGCCTTAGCGCCCCGGGGAATGAGCAGTTCTTC. The V call is TRBV9, the J call TRBJ2-1; a weak D match, TRBD2 (5 bases). Germline CDR1 SGDLS, CDR2 YYNGEE. Between the trimmed V and J ends, which lost 4 bases and 7 bases, there was a span of 15 bases. The CDR3 loop spans 14 amino acids.

The chain carries TRBV7-3 and TRBJ1-1; 8 nucleotides agree with TRBD1. The germline V gene encodes CDR1 SGHTA and CDR2 FQGTGA. This CDR3 is 16 amino acids long. Trimming at V came to 5 bases and at J to 1 base, leaving 9 bases not matched to a gene. CDR3 sequence: CASSASQGVGNTEAFF. The DNA for the CDR3 is TGTGCCAGCAGCGCTTCACAGGGGGTTGGGAACACTGAAGCTTTCTTT. Looking up the rest from reference TRBV7-3 and TRBJ1-1 gives the full variable domain: GAGVSQTPSNKVTEKGKYVELRCDPISGHTALYWYRQSLGQGPEFLIYFQGTGAADDSGLPNDRFFAVRPEGSVSTLKIQRTERGDSAVYLCASSASQGVGNTEAFFGQGTRLTVV.

The chain joins TRBV28 to TRBJ1-1; TRBD1 might be the D (5 bases). V was cut by 8 bases and J by 1 base, with 26 bases left in between. Germline values: CDR1 MDHEN, CDR2 SYDVKM. The CDR3 totals 18 residues. CDR3 DNA: TGTGCCAGCCAGAACCTGGGGCTCGGAAGACAACAGAACACTGAAGCTTTCTTT. Its protein is CASQNLGLGRQQNTEAFF.

The V and J genes are TRBV28 and TRBJ2-2, with D perhaps matching TRBD1 (5 bases). CDR3 size: 16 residues. Germline assignment: CDR1 MDHEN and CDR2 SYDVKM. V was shortened by 6 bases and J by 4 bases, with 18 bases between the two germline ends. This CDR3 is CASSPEKGVLTGELFF. CDR3 coding DNA: TGTGCCAGCAGCCCTGAGAAAGGGGTCCTCACCGGGGAGCTGTTTTTT.

This clone was counted a single time. This chain links TRBV29-1 with TRBJ2-1; D is unclear. The germline V and J ends were trimmed by 2 bases and 4 bases, with 15 bases remaining between them. CDR1 is SQVTM and CDR2 is ANQGSEA in the germline V gene. The CDR3 loop spans 15 amino acids. The CDR3 reads CSVERPAPTYNEQFF. In DNA form, the CDR3 reads TGCAGCGTTGAACGGCCGGCCCCCACATACAATGAGCAGTTCTTC.

This chain connects TRBV6-6 to TRBJ2-2; D is uncertain. V gave up 2 bases and J gave up 4 bases, with 8 bases separating them. This CDR3 has 14 amino acids. CDR1 and CDR2 from the germline V gene are MNHNY and SVGAGI (reference sequence). CDR3: CASSYGTSTGELFF. As DNA, the CDR3 is TGTGCCAGCAGTTACGGCACTTCCACCGGGGAGCTGTTTTTT.

The chain is built from TRBV29-1 and TRBJ2-5; the D gene is possibly TRBD2 (6 bases). CDR3 length: 11 amino acids. V was trimmed by 7 bases and J by 7 bases, leaving 13 bases between them. CDR1 SQVTM and CDR2 ANQGSEA come from the germline V gene. The CDR3 DNA is TGCAGCGCCTGGACCGGGGGGACCCAGTACTTC. This codes for CSAWTGGTQYF.

The genes are TRBV15 and TRBJ1-2, with a weak D call TRBD1 (5 bases). CDR1 is LNHNV, CDR2 YYDKDF, per germline (reference sequence). The CDR3 has 14 amino acids. The V end was cut by 3 bases, the J end by 3 bases, with 11 bases between. In DNA, the CDR3 is TGTGCCACCAGCAGGAGAGGGGTTGACTATGGCTACACCTTC. Translated, it gives CATSRRGVDYGYTF.

The gene calls are TRBV28 and TRBJ2-3, with D perhaps being TRBD1 or TRBD2 (5 bases each). Germline assignment: CDR1 MDHEN and CDR2 SYDVKM. Trimming took 10 bases from V and 8 from J, leaving 25 bases between them. This CDR3 has 15 residues. The CDR3 DNA is TGTGCCACAACGGCCCAGGGAGTAGGAGCAGCTACGCAGTATTTT. Residues: CATTAQGVGAATQYF.

The V gene is TRBV5-6, the J gene TRBJ2-2; TRBD2 agrees at 8 bases. The CDR3 is 16 residues long. J lost 6 bases, V lost 0 bases, and 7 bases had no gene match. Germline V gene data show CDR1 as SGHDT and CDR2 as YYEEEE. CDR3 loop: CASSLDGTRPSGELFF. The CDR3 region has the DNA TGTGCCAGCAGCTTGGATGGGACTAGACCATCCGGGGAGCTGTTTTTT. Drawing the rest from reference TRBV5-6 and TRBJ2-2, the complete variable domain is DAGVTQSPTHLIKTRGQQVTLRCSPKSGHDTVSWYQQALGQGPQFIFQYYEEEERQRGNFPDRFSGHQFPNYSSELNVNALLLGDSALYLCASSLDGTRPSGELFFGEGSRLTVL.

This chain links TRBV6-1 with TRBJ1-1, with a tentative D call TRBD1 (5 bases). V was clipped by 3 bases and J by 0 bases, with 14 bases between them. The CDR3 consists of 16 residues. Germline lookup yields CDR1 MNHNS and CDR2 SASEGT. In DNA, the CDR3 is TGTGCCAGCAGTGACCTCAACAGGAGCTTGAACACTGAAGCTTTCTTT. Translating it yields CASSDLNRSLNTEAFF.

The chain is built from TRBV11-2 and TRBJ2-3; the D gene could be TRBD1 or TRBD2 (5 bases each). The CDR3 consists of 18 residues. V lost 0 bases to trimming and J lost 0 bases, with 16 bases between them. Germline assignment: CDR1 SGHAT and CDR2 FQNNGV. CDR3 nucleotide sequence: TGTGCCAGCAGCTTAGATAATTTAGGGGACGGAAGCACAGATACGCAGTATTTT. This translates into CASSLDNLGDGSTDTQYF.

The CDR3 DNA sequence: TGCAGCGTTGGGGACACCTTCCAGCCCCAGCATTTT. Translation: CSVGDTFQPQHF. The gene calls are TRBV29-1 and TRBJ1-5; tentatively, D is TRBD1 (6 bases). The length of the CDR3 is 12 residues. V lost 4 bases to trimming and J lost 7 bases, with 11 bases between them. The germline V gene encodes CDR1 SQVTM and CDR2 ANQGSEA.

The chain uses TRBV19 and TRBJ2-5, with 10 bases fitting TRBD1. Trimming at V came to 6 bases and at J to 2 bases, leaving 9 bases not matched to a gene. There are 16 residues in the CDR3. CDR1 and CDR2 (germline): LNHDA, SQIVND (reference sequence). The CDR3 nucleotides read TGTGCCAGTAGCCGGGACAGGGGAAAAGATCAAGAGACCCAGTACTTC. The encoded protein is CASSRDRGKDQETQYF.

The chain combines TRBV4-1 with TRBJ2-1; the D call may be TRBD1 or TRBD2 (5 bases each). In germline, CDR1 is MGHRA, CDR2 YSYEKL. Trimming took off 0 bases at V and 7 bases at J, with 13 bases between the two ends. CDR3 length: 15 residues. CDR3 protein: CASSQEGENWNEQFF. CDR3 coding DNA: TGCGCCAGCAGCCAAGAGGGGGAGAATTGGAATGAGCAGTTCTTC.

This clone was detected once. The rearrangement uses TRBV13 and TRBJ1-6; D remains ambiguous. CDR1 PRHDT and CDR2 FYEKMQ come from the germline V gene (reference sequence). V was cut by 5 bases and J by 1 base, with 9 bases left in between. The CDR3 length is 15 residues. This CDR3 is CASSPPGSYNSPLHF. CDR3 bases: TGTGCCAGCAGCCCCCCGGGGTCCTATAATTCACCCCTCCACTTT.

The rearrangement links TRBV11-3 to TRBJ2-5, with 8 bases identical to TRBD2. CDR1 SGHNT and CDR2 YENEEA come from the germline V gene. J was trimmed by 5 bases and V by 5 bases; bases with no gene match: 13. CDR3 size: 16 residues. The CDR3 DNA follows: TGTGCCAGCAGCCTACGCGCAAGCGGGAGTGTGGAGACCCAGTACTTC. The encoded protein is CASSLRASGSVETQYF.

The chain combines TRBV6-5 with TRBJ2-3; TRBD2 matches 7 bases. Germline CDR1 and CDR2: MNHEY and SVGAGI. The V gene end was trimmed by 5 bases and the J gene end by 6 bases; junction bases not matched to a gene: 5. This CDR3 is 13 amino acids long. The DNA for the CDR3 is TGTGCCAGCAGTAAGGGAGGGGCGGATACGCAGTATTTT. It codes for CASSKGGADTQYF.

V and J are TRBV10-3 and TRBJ1-3; 7 positions agree with TRBD1. Trimming took 10 bases from V and 0 from J; bases not matched to a gene: 6. The CDR3 spans 14 residues. The V gene's germline CDR1 is ENHRY and CDR2 SYGVKD. The CDR3 spells CATRDSDSGNTIYF. The CDR3 nucleotides are TGTGCCACAAGGGACAGCGACTCTGGAAACACCATATATTTT.

This chain links TRBV30 with TRBJ2-3; D is unresolved. The CDR3 length is 13 residues. Germline-derived CDR1 and CDR2 are GTSNPN and SVGIG (reference sequence). The V end was cut by 5 bases, the J end by 3 bases, with 12 bases between. In nucleotides, the CDR3 is TGTGCCTGGGGAAGGATTGAGACAGATACGCAGTATTTT. It yields the protein CAWGRIETDTQYF.